Below, 18 T cell receptor beta chains from the same sample are listed, as sequenced in a study of blood T cell repertoires in COVID-19. TCRdb's copy holds only in-frame clones and misses some; the assay was immunoSEQ multiplex PCR. This sample has approximately 160,000 clones; roughly 80% occur once, and the top ten carry 7% to 9%. Sequencing used peripheral blood. The receptor set was obtained from a man aged 55 to 69 with acute or convalescent COVID-19.

The chain employs TRBV24-1 and TRBJ2-3; a possible D gene is TRBD2 (6 bases). Trimming took off 8 bases at V and 2 bases at J, with 13 bases between the two ends. This CDR3 spans 14 amino acids. Germline-derived CDR1 and CDR2 are KGHDR and SFDVKD. The CDR3 region is CATNQGLTTDTQYF. DNA for the CDR3: TGTGCCACCAATCAGGGACTCACCACAGATACGCAGTATTTT.

The V call is TRBV6-5, the J call TRBJ1-1, with D unclear. The V gene lost 0 bases and the J gene lost 6 bases, with 11 bases spanning the gap. Germline loops: CDR1 MNHEY, CDR2 SVGAGI. The CDR3 is made up of 14 amino acids. The CDR3 bases are TGTGCCAGCAGTTACTCGAGAGGTTCTTCTGAAGCTTTCTTT. It specifies CASSYSRGSSEAFF.

The chain recombines TRBV6-5 with TRBJ1-4; D might be TRBD1 (6 bases). Germline assignment: CDR1 MNHEY and CDR2 SVGAGI. V was cut by 0 bases and J by 5 bases, with 13 bases left in between. CDR3 size: 16 residues. The CDR3 sequence: CASSYSIRGQNEKLFF. The CDR3 region has the DNA TGTGCCAGCAGTTACTCGATCAGGGGCCAAAATGAAAAACTGTTTTTT.

This chain connects TRBV6-5 to TRBJ1-1; no firm D call. Trimming removed 4 bases from V and 4 bases from J, with 13 bases in between. The CDR3 is made up of 14 amino acids. The germline gives CDR1 MNHEY, CDR2 SVGAGI. Written as DNA, the CDR3 is TGTGCCAGCAGTTCCGACACAGTAGGCACTGAAGCTTTCTTT. This sequence encodes CASSSDTVGTEAFF.

CDR3 in DNA: TGTGCCAGCCGGAGCGAGCATTACAATGAGCAGTTCTTC. Protein product: CASRSEHYNEQFF. The chain is built from TRBV11-2 and TRBJ2-1; D call uncertain. Germline CDR1 SGHAT, CDR2 FQNNGV. Between the trimmed V and J ends, which lost 8 bases and 4 bases, there was a span of 12 bases. This CDR3 region has 13 residues. Full variable domain (rest looked up from reference TRBV11-2 and TRBJ2-1): EAGVAQSPRYKIIEKRQSVAFWCNPISGHATLYWYQQILGQGPKLLIQFQNNGVVDDSQLPKDRFSAERLKGVDSTLKIQPAKLEDSAVYLCASRSEHYNEQFFGPGTRLTVL.

This clone was counted only a few times. This chain uses TRBV10-1 with TRBJ2-7, with 11 bases fitting TRBD2. The CDR3 contains 13 residues. Trimming at V came to 9 bases and at J to 2 bases, leaving 3 bases not matched to a gene. The germline V gene encodes CDR1 WNHNN and CDR2 SYGVQD (reference sequence). CDR3 in DNA: TGCGCCAGTTCTAGCGGGGGGACCTACGAGCAGTACTTC. Protein product: CASSSGGTYEQYF.

The chain uses TRBV24-1 and TRBJ2-3, with 8 positions matching TRBD2. The ends lost 9 bases at V and 5 bases at J; junction bases unmatched: 12. Germline-derived CDR1 and CDR2 are KGHDR and SFDVKD. The CDR3 runs to 15 residues. As DNA, the CDR3 is TGTGCCACCGGCTCCGGGGGGGGGCGTGGAGATACGCAGTATTTT. Amino acids: CATGSGGGRGDTQYF.

About this clone itself: Distinct nucleotide sequences in the sample also encode this CDR3. The V gene is TRBV3-1 (or the pseudogene TRBV3-2), the J gene TRBJ2-7; a weak D match, TRBD1 (5 bases). Looked up from germline, CDR1 is LGHDT and CDR2 is YNNKEL (reference sequence). CDR3 length: 14 residues. The V end was cut by 0 bases, the J end by 0 bases, with 6 bases between. CDR3 sequence (DNA): TGTGCCAGCAGCCAAGAACAGGCCTCCTACGAGCAGTACTTC. Its protein product is CASSQEQASYEQYF.

This clone has more than one count but fewer than ten. The rearrangement links TRBV2 to TRBJ1-5, with a weak D call TRBD1 (6 bases). The germline CDR1 and CDR2 sequences are SNHLY and FYNNEI. The ends were cut back, 5 bases at V and 0 bases at J, with 8 bases in the middle. The CDR3 covers 14 residues. CDR3 DNA: TGTGCCAGCAGTATACAGGGTAGCAATCAGCCCCAGCATTTT. It translates to CASSIQGSNQPQHF.

The rearrangement links TRBV2 to TRBJ2-2, with a tentative D call TRBD2 (5 bases). The V end was cut by 4 bases, the J end by 4 bases, with 13 bases between. Germline CDR1 SNHLY, CDR2 FYNNEI. CDR3 length: 15 residues. The CDR3 DNA sequence: TGTGCCAGCAGTGGCCAGCAGGCGGGCACCGGGGAGCTGTTTTTT. Translating gives CASSGQQAGTGELFF. Full variable domain (remainder filled in from reference TRBV2 and TRBJ2-2): EPEVTQTPSHQVTQMGQEVILRCVPISNHLYFYWYRQILGQKVEFLVSFYNNEISEKSEIFDDQFSVERPDGSNFTLKIRSTKLEDSAMYFCASSGQQAGTGELFFGEGSRLTVL.

This chain uses TRBV20-1 with TRBJ2-2; TRBD1 matches at 8 bases. The CDR3 consists of 18 residues. The J segment lost 2 bases and the V segment lost 3 bases, leaving 14 bases of the junction unmatched. CDR1 is DFQATT and CDR2 is SNEGSKA in the germline V gene (reference sequence). CDR3 protein: CSASPLTGARSNTGELFF. The CDR3 DNA reads TGCAGTGCTAGTCCCCTGACAGGGGCTCGGTCCAACACCGGGGAGCTGTTTTTT.

The rearrangement links TRBV27 to TRBJ2-7; 9 bases agree with TRBD1. V dropped 5 bases and J dropped 5; count of bases not matched to a gene: 7. Germline loops: CDR1 MNHEY, CDR2 SMNVEV (reference sequence). The CDR3 length is 14 residues. CDR3 DNA sequence: TGTGCCAGCAGTGTCACGACAGGGGGGAACGAGCAGTACTTC. Translated, it gives CASSVTTGGNEQYF.

V gene TRBV19 combines with J gene TRBJ1-2, with 9 bases that match TRBD1. In germline, CDR1 is LNHDA, CDR2 SQIVND (reference sequence). V gave up 5 bases and J gave up 3 bases; unmatched junction bases: 4. The CDR3 covers 14 residues. CDR3 coding DNA: TGTGCCAGTAGTTCTCGGGACAGGGACTATGGCTACACCTTC. It is translated as CASSSRDRDYGYTF.

This chain links TRBV6-1 with TRBJ1-5, with D possibly being TRBD1 (5 bases). CDR1 is MNHNS, CDR2 SASEGT, per germline. Trimming cost V 1 base and J 7 bases, with 14 bases left between them. This CDR3 is 15 amino acids long. For the CDR3, the DNA is TGTGCCAGCAGTGAAGACTCGTGGGGGGTCCAGCCCCAGCATTTT. Amino acids: CASSEDSWGVQPQHF.

The chain combines TRBV6-5 with TRBJ1-1; no reliable D call. Germline V gene data show CDR1 as MNHEY and CDR2 as SVGAGI. Trimming removed 7 bases from V and 6 bases from J, with 18 bases in between. CDR3 length: 14 residues. CDR3 residues: CASIRTGLRAEAFF. In nucleotides, the CDR3 is TGTGCCAGCATTCGTACTGGTTTACGAGCTGAAGCTTTCTTT.

The J gene is TRBJ2-1, the V gene TRBV19; a weak D match, TRBD1 (6 bases). The length of the CDR3 is 14 residues. Trimming removed 4 bases from V and 7 bases from J, with 14 bases in between. Per the germline V gene, CDR1 is LNHDA and CDR2 is SQIVND (reference sequence). Written as DNA, the CDR3 is TGTGCCAGTAGTACCAAGGGCAGGGGTAATGAGCAGTTCTTC. This translates into CASSTKGRGNEQFF.

This clone was seen only a few times. The chain combines TRBV6-5 with TRBJ1-5; 8 bases agree with TRBD1. The J segment lost 10 bases and the V segment lost 5 bases, leaving 7 bases of the junction unmatched. Germline CDR1 reads MNHEY; CDR2 reads SVGAGI. This CDR3 is built from 13 residues. The CDR3 DNA is TGTGCCAGCAGTATGGACAGGGCGCAACCCCAGCATTTT. Protein: CASSMDRAQPQHF.

The chain combines TRBV18 with TRBJ2-1; D might be TRBD2 (7 bases). Deletions cut 3 bases from V and 9 bases from J, with 18 bases between. Germline V lookup: CDR1 KGHSH, CDR2 LQKENI. The CDR3 loop spans 15 amino acids. CDR3 region: CASSPEPGGLSEQFF. For the CDR3, the DNA is TGTGCCAGCTCACCGGAGCCGGGGGGCCTGAGTGAGCAGTTCTTC.